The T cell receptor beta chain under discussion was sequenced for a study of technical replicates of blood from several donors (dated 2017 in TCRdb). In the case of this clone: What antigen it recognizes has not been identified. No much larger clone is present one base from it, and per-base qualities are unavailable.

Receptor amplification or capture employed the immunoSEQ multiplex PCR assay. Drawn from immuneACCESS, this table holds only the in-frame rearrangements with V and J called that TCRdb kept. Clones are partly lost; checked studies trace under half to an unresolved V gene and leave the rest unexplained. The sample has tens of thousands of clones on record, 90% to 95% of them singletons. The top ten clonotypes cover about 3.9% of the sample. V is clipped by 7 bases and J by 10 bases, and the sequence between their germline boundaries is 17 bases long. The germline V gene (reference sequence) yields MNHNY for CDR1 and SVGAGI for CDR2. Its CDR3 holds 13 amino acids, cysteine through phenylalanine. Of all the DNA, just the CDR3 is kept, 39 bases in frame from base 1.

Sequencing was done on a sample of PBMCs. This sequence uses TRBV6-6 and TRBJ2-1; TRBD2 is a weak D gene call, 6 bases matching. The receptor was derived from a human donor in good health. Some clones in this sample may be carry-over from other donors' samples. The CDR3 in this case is CASKTGTPGEQFF. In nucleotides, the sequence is TGTGCCAGCAAAACCGGGACTCCCGGAGAGCAGTTCTTC.